This note documents a single T cell receptor beta chain sequence. Germline V CDR1 and CDR2: LNHNV, YYDKDF (reference sequence). Trimming pared 4 bases from V and 1 base from J, leaving 13 bases between. The CDR3 is 15 amino acids. This record belongs to a study of T cells in Graves' hyperthyroidism and ophthalmopathy. Thyroid ultrasound, orbital computed tomography, clinical symptoms, and serum thyroxine and TRAb underpinned diagnoses. Around 10 ml of fresh peripheral blood supplied the PBMCs. Amplified regions were TCR beta CDR3 sequences from RNA transcripts. The HTBI primer set served for first-round RT-PCR of the TCR CDR3. TCRdb processed the multiplex PCR reads anew with MiXCR; each CDR3 protein has one entry. The profile shows roughly 420,000 distinct CDR3 sequences, 15% to 19% of them singletons.

The receptor comes from a woman younger than 35 with Graves' hyperthyroidism. Sequencing was carried out using blood. This chain links TRBV15 with TRBJ2-5, with D perhaps matching TRBD1 (6 bases). CDR3 loop: CATSTRTGIQETQYF. The CDR3 DNA reads as TGTGCCACCAGCACCAGAACAGGGATCCAAGAGACCCAGTACTTC.